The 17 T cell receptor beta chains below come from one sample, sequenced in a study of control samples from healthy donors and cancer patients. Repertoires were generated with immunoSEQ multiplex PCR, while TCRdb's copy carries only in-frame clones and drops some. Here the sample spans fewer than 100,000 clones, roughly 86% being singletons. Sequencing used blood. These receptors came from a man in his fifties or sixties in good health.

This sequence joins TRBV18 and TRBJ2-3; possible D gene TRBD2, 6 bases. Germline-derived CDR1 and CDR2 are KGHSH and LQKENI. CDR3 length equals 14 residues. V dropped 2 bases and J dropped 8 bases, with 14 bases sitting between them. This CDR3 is CASSPNRDSATQYF. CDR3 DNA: TGTGCCAGCTCACCAAACCGGGACTCTGCTACGCAGTATTTT.

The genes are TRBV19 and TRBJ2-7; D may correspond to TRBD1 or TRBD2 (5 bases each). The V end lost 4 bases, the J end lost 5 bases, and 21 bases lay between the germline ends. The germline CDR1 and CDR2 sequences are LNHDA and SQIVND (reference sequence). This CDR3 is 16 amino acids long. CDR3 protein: CASSTQPTGTGHEQYF. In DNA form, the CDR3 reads TGTGCCAGTAGTACGCAACCGACGGGGACGGGCCACGAGCAGTACTTC.

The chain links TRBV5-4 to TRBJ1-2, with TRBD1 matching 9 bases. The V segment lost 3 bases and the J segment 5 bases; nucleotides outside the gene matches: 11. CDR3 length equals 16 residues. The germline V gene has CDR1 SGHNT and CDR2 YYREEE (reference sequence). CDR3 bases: TGTGCCAGCAGCTCGAGTCCCGGGACAGGGTCATATGGCTACACCTTC. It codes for CASSSSPGTGSYGYTF.

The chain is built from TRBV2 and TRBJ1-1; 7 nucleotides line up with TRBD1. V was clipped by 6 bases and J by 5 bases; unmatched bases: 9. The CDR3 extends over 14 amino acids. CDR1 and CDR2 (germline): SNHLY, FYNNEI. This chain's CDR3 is CASSAQGLGTEAFF. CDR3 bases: TGTGCCAGCAGCGCACAGGGGCTGGGAACTGAAGCTTTCTTT.

CDR3 sequence: CASSLPSGTYEQYF. CDR3 coding DNA: TGCGCCAGCAGCTTACCTAGCGGAACCTACGAGCAGTACTTC. The chain has TRBV5-1 and TRBJ2-7; 7 bases line up with TRBD2. Losses at the gene ends were 2 bases for V and 2 bases for J; bases not matched to a gene: 4. Germline loops: CDR1 SGHRS, CDR2 YFSETQ. The CDR3 runs 14 residues.

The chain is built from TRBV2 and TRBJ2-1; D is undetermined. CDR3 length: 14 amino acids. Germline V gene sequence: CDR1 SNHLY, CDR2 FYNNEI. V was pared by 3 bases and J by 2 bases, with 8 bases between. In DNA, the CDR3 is TGTGCCAGCAGTGATAGACCCCCCTACAATGAGCAGTTCTTC. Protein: CASSDRPPYNEQFF.

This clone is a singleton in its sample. This CDR3 is CSALAEETQYF. Here the CDR3 DNA reads TGCAGTGCTTTAGCGGAAGAGACCCAGTACTTC. The V and J genes are TRBV20-1 and TRBJ2-5; a possible D gene is TRBD2 (6 bases). Per germline, CDR1 DFQATT and CDR2 SNEGSKA (reference sequence). Trimming took 5 bases from V and 3 from J, leaving 7 bases between them. There are 11 residues in the CDR3.

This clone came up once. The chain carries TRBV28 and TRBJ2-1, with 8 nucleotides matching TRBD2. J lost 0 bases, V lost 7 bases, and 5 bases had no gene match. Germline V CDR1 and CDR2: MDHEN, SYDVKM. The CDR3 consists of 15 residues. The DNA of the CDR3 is TGTGCCAGCATTCCCAGCGGGAGCTCCTACAATGAGCAGTTCTTC. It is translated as CASIPSGSSYNEQFF.

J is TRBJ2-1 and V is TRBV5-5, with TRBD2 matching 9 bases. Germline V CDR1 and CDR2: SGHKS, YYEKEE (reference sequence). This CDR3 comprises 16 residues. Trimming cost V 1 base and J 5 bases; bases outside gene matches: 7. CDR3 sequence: CASSLMGSGGNNEQFF. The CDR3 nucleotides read TGTGCCAGCAGCTTGATGGGTAGCGGGGGTAACAATGAGCAGTTCTTC.

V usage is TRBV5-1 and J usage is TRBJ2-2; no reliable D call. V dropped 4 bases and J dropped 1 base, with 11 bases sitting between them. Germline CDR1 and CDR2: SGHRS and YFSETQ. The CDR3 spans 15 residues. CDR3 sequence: CASSPRVRNTGELFF. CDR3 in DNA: TGCGCCAGCAGCCCACGCGTTCGGAACACCGGGGAGCTGTTTTTT. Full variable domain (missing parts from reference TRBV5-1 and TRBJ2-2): KAGVTQTPRYLIKTRGQQVTLSCSPISGHRSVSWYQQTPGQGLQFLFEYFSETQRNKGNFPGRFSGRQFSNSRSEMNVSTLELGDSALYLCASSPRVRNTGELFFGEGSRLTVL.

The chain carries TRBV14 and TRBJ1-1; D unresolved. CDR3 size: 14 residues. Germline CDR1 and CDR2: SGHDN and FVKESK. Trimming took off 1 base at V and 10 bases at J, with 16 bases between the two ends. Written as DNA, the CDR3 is TGTGCCAGCAGCCAAGGTCTGGGAAGTAACGTAGCTTTCTTT. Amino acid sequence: CASSQGLGSNVAFF. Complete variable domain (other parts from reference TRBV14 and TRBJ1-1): EAGVTQFPSHSVIEKGQTVTLRCDPISGHDNLYWYRRVMGKEIKFLLHFVKESKQDESGMPNNRFLAERTGGTYSTLKVQPAELEDSGVYFCASSQGLGSNVAFFGQGTRLTVV.

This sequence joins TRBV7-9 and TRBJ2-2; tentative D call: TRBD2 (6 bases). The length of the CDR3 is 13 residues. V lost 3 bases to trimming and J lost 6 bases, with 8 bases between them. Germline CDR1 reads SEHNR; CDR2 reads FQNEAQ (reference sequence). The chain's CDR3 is CASSLEGAGELFF. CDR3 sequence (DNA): TGTGCCAGCAGCTTGGAGGGTGCCGGGGAGCTGTTTTTT.

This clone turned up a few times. CDR3 sequence (DNA): TGTGCCAGCAGTGAAAACTCAGGGGCTATAGCCAAAAACATTCAGTACTTC. Its translation is CASSENSGAIAKNIQYF. The rearrangement links TRBV2 to TRBJ2-4, with D possibly being TRBD1 (6 bases). The germline V gene has CDR1 SNHLY and CDR2 FYNNEI. V gave up 2 bases and J gave up 0 bases, with 14 bases separating them. The CDR3 loop spans 17 amino acids.

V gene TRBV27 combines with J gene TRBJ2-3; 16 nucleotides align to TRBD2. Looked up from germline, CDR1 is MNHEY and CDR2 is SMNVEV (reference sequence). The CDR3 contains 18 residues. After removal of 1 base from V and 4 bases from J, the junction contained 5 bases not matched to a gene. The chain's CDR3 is CASSLYGTSGRAADTQYF. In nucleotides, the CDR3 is TGTGCCAGCAGTTTATACGGGACTAGCGGGAGGGCCGCAGATACGCAGTATTTT.

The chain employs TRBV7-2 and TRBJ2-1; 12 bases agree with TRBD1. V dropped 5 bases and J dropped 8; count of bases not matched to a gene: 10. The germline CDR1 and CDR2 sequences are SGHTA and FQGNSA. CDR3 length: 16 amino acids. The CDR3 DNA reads TGTGCCAGCAGCCTCCGGGACAGGGGGCGAGGGGATGAGCAGTTCTTC. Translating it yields CASSLRDRGRGDEQFF.

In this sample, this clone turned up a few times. The CDR3 reads CASSQASGSRDEQYF. The CDR3 DNA sequence: TGTGCCAGCAGCCAAGCCAGCGGGAGCAGGGACGAGCAGTACTTC. This chain links TRBV7-9 with TRBJ2-7, with 8 bases aligning to TRBD2. The CDR3 extends over 15 amino acids. After removal of 5 bases from V and 5 bases from J, the junction contained 11 bases not matched to a gene. The germline CDR1 and CDR2 sequences are SEHNR and FQNEAQ (reference sequence).

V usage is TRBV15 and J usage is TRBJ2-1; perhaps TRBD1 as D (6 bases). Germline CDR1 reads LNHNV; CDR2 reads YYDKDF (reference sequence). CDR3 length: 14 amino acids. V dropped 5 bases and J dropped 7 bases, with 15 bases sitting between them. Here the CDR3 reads CATSPGQETNEQFF. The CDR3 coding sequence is TGTGCCACCAGCCCGGGACAAGAAACAAATGAGCAGTTCTTC.